Sequencing of this T cell receptor beta chain was carried out in a study of blood T cell repertoires in COVID-19. Study context: The origin of the acute and convalescent COVID-19 samples was the United States, Italy and Spain. Nucleic acid was either cDNA or gDNA, and it came from T cells, B-cell-depleted T cells, or PBMCs.

Enrolment of Seattle patients took place during active infection, and they were followed longitudinally. The ends were cut back, 4 bases at V and 0 bases at J, with 10 bases in the middle. The CDR3 loop spans 14 amino acids. Germline V gene lookup returns CDR1 SGHNT and CDR2 YYREEE (reference sequence). In the study's own analysis: Amplification with reference gene primers provided the estimates of nucleated cell counts. Measured with immunoSEQ multiplex PCR; TCRdb has only the in-frame clones, and not every one. For V, J and clone size, that table is used; D and trimming come from the DNA. Of about 150,000 clones detected, over 80% appear once; the ten largest clones hold around 9%. This clone was seen once.

The chain joins TRBV5-4 to TRBJ1-2; possible D gene TRBD1, 5 bases. Sequencing was carried out using peripheral blood. The receptor was derived from a man aged 25-45 years with COVID-19, enrolled during active disease. DNA for the CDR3: TGTGCCAGCAGCCGGGGGATAGCTAACTATGGCTACACCTTC. As protein: CASSRGIANYGYTF.